The 30 T cell receptor beta chains below were found in one sample sequenced in a study of T cells in localized non-small cell lung cancer. TCRdb's table, derived via immunoSEQ multiplex PCR, lists solely in-frame clones and lacks some. The sample contains over 10,000 clones, around 84% of which appear only once. The material was peripheral blood, obtained before any cancer treatment. These receptors were obtained from a male donor at least 60 years old with stage I squamous cell lung carcinoma.

This clone was observed once. The chain employs TRBV2 and TRBJ2-7; D is undetermined. Trimming took off 6 bases at V and 5 bases at J, with 11 bases between the two ends. This CDR3 has 12 residues. Germline values: CDR1 SNHLY, CDR2 FYNNEI. The CDR3 loop is CASRVGLDEQYF. CDR3 bases: TGTGCCAGCAGGGTGGGGTTAGACGAGCAGTACTTC. Combining the CDR3 with reference TRBV2 and TRBJ2-7 gives the whole variable domain EPEVTQTPSHQVTQMGQEVILRCVPISNHLYFYWYRQILGQKVEFLVSFYNNEISEKSEIFDDQFSVERPDGSNFTLKIRSTKLEDSAMYFCASRVGLDEQYFGPGTRLTVT.

This chain uses TRBV28 with TRBJ1-4; 7 positions agree with TRBD1. Germline V gene lookup returns CDR1 MDHEN and CDR2 SYDVKM. J lost 6 bases, V lost 4 bases, and 8 bases had no gene match. This CDR3 has 15 residues. CDR3 nucleotide sequence: TGTGCCAGCAGTTCTGGAGGGGACAGCGATGAAAAACTGTTTTTT. Protein product: CASSSGGDSDEKLFF.

The chain links TRBV12-5 to TRBJ2-3; D uncertain. Trimming took off 7 bases at V and 3 bases at J, with 14 bases between the two ends. Germline V lookup: CDR1 LGHNT, CDR2 FRNRAP. This CDR3 contains 14 residues. CDR3 protein: CASVVEGKTDTQYF. The CDR3 coding sequence is TGTGCTAGTGTAGTGGAAGGGAAGACAGATACGCAGTATTTT. Full variable domain (outside the CDR3, taken from reference TRBV12-5 and TRBJ2-3): DARVTQTPRHKVTEMGQEVTMRCQPILGHNTVFWYRQTMMQGLELLAYFRNRAPLDDSGMPKDRFSAEMPDATLATLKIQPSEPRDSAVYFCASVVEGKTDTQYFGPGTRLTVL.

The chain's CDR3 is CASSQDLSVSTDTQYF. In nucleotides, the CDR3 is TGTGCCAGCAGCCAAGATCTCTCAGTCAGCACAGATACGCAGTATTTT. This chain connects TRBV14 to TRBJ2-3; D unresolved. The CDR3 is 16 amino acids. Trimming stripped 0 bases from V and 0 bases from J, with 10 bases between. The germline V gene encodes CDR1 SGHDN and CDR2 FVKESK.

This chain joins TRBV9 and TRBJ2-7; D is perhaps TRBD2 (6 bases). The V end lost 4 bases, the J end lost 3 bases, and 14 bases lay between the germline ends. The CDR3 runs to 14 residues. CDR1 is SGDLS, CDR2 YYNGEE, per germline. CDR3 nucleotide sequence: TGTGCCAGCAGCTTCAGCGGGTCCAACTACGAGCAGTACTTC. Translating gives CASSFSGSNYEQYF.

This sequence joins TRBV5-4 and TRBJ2-4; TRBD1 might be the D (5 bases). V was trimmed by 4 bases and J by 7 bases, leaving 15 bases between them. CDR1 is SGHNT and CDR2 is YYREEE in the germline V gene (reference sequence). The CDR3 runs 14 residues. The CDR3 region has the DNA TGTGCCAGCAGCAACTATGGGGCGGTGAACATTCAGTACTTC. Its translation is CASSNYGAVNIQYF.

The V and J genes are TRBV6-6 and TRBJ2-1, with 7 bases aligning to TRBD1. This CDR3 comprises 14 residues. V was pared by 6 bases and J by 5 bases, with 7 bases of the junction left unmatched. Germline loops: CDR1 MNHNY, CDR2 SVGAGI (reference sequence). The CDR3 bases are TGTGCCAGCAGATACCCAGACAGGGACAATGAGCAGTTCTTC. It yields the protein CASRYPDRDNEQFF.

The chain couples TRBV6-6 to TRBJ2-1; 9 nucleotides match TRBD1. CDR1 MNHNY and CDR2 SVGAGI come from the germline V gene (reference sequence). The CDR3 covers 15 residues. V lost 5 bases and J lost 5; bases outside the gene matches: 7. The CDR3 sequence: CASSKAGTGNNEQFF. The CDR3 region has the DNA TGTGCCAGCAGTAAGGCCGGGACAGGGAACAATGAGCAGTTCTTC.

The CDR3 bases are TGTGCCAGCAGCTTAACCAGCGGGAGTGGTGGTGAGCAGTTCTTC. Translating gives CASSLTSGSGGEQFF. The chain is built from TRBV5-5 and TRBJ2-1, with 8 positions matching TRBD2. The germline gives CDR1 SGHKS, CDR2 YYEKEE (reference sequence). With V trimmed by 2 bases and J by 9 bases, 10 bases remained unmatched. The CDR3 length is 15 residues.

This chain connects TRBV6-1 to TRBJ2-7; D possibly corresponds to TRBD2 (6 bases). V was cut by 5 bases and J by 3 bases, with 11 bases left in between. This CDR3 contains 13 residues. Per the germline V gene, CDR1 is MNHNS and CDR2 is SASEGT. Here the CDR3 DNA reads TGTGCCAGCAGTCCGGGACTGATCTACGAGCAGTACTTC. This encodes CASSPGLIYEQYF.

The CDR3 DNA reads as TGTGCCAGCAGGAGCCTACCTCTCGGTGGCTACACCTTC. Translation gives CASRSLPLGGYTF. The J gene is TRBJ1-2, the V gene TRBV28; D call uncertain. CDR1 MDHEN and CDR2 SYDVKM come from the germline V gene. Trimming shortened V by 6 bases and J by 7 bases, and 15 bases separated the two germline ends. This CDR3 comprises 13 residues.

The chain links TRBV5-1 to TRBJ2-2, with TRBD2 as a possible D gene (6 bases). V gave up 2 bases and J gave up 6 bases, with 17 bases separating them. The CDR3 spans 16 residues. CDR1 SGHRS and CDR2 YFSETQ come from the germline V gene. The DNA of the CDR3 is TGCGCCAGCAGCTTCGACTACACGGGAGCAGCCGGGGAGCTGTTTTTT. It codes for CASSFDYTGAAGELFF. Combining the CDR3 with reference TRBV5-1 and TRBJ2-2 gives the whole variable domain KAGVTQTPRYLIKTRGQQVTLSCSPISGHRSVSWYQQTPGQGLQFLFEYFSETQRNKGNFPGRFSGRQFSNSRSEMNVSTLELGDSALYLCASSFDYTGAAGELFFGEGSRLTVL.

In its sample, this clone was seen a few times. The V call is TRBV6-1, the J call TRBJ2-7, with 9 bases fitting TRBD1. The CDR3 has 15 amino acids. V gave up 6 bases and J gave up 2 bases; unmatched junction bases: 8. Germline values: CDR1 MNHNS, CDR2 SASEGT. CDR3 in DNA: TGTGCCAGCAGCCCAGGACAGGGGTTCACCTACGAGCAGTACTTC. Translating gives CASSPGQGFTYEQYF.

J is TRBJ2-2 and V is TRBV5-1, with TRBD2 identical over 7 bases. Germline values: CDR1 SGHRS, CDR2 YFSETQ. The ends lost 2 bases at V and 1 base at J; junction bases unmatched: 5. The CDR3 contains 16 residues. The CDR3 spells CASSLLVAGNTGELFF. DNA for the CDR3: TGCGCCAGCAGCTTACTGGTAGCGGGGAACACCGGGGAGCTGTTTTTT.

J is TRBJ2-3 and V is TRBV7-2, with D unresolved. Between the trimmed V and J ends, which lost 2 bases and 0 bases, there was a span of 15 bases. This CDR3 comprises 17 residues. Germline assignment: CDR1 SGHTA and CDR2 FQGNSA. The CDR3 nucleotides read TGTGCCAGCAGCTTAAAGCAGTTTACCCCTAGCACAGATACGCAGTATTTT. Its protein is CASSLKQFTPSTDTQYF.

The V call is TRBV10-3, the J call TRBJ1-1; D is perhaps TRBD1 (6 bases). The V end lost 6 bases, the J end lost 0 bases, and 17 bases lay between the germline ends. CDR1 is ENHRY and CDR2 is SYGVKD in the germline V gene. The CDR3 is 16 amino acids. The DNA of the CDR3 is TGTGCCATCAGGTCATCCCGGACAGAACTGAACACTGAAGCTTTCTTT. Its protein product is CAIRSSRTELNTEAFF.

The CDR3, as DNA: TGTGCCAGCAGCCGCACTAGCGGGAGTGACGAGCAGTACTTC. Protein: CASSRTSGSDEQYF. V and J are TRBV11-2 and TRBJ2-7, with 11 bases identical to TRBD2. The J segment lost 5 bases and the V segment lost 5 bases, leaving 5 bases of the junction unmatched. The CDR3 contains 14 residues. Germline assignment: CDR1 SGHAT and CDR2 FQNNGV.

The chain has TRBV6-1 and TRBJ2-7, with unresolved D. The ends were cut back, 1 base at V and 0 bases at J, with 13 bases in the middle. CDR1 MNHNS and CDR2 SASEGT come from the germline V gene. The CDR3 sequence is 16 residues long. Written as DNA, the CDR3 is TGTGCCAGCAGTGAAGGTCCAGCCGTGAGCTCCTACGAGCAGTACTTC. Amino acid sequence: CASSEGPAVSSYEQYF.

V usage is TRBV11-2 and J usage is TRBJ2-1, with 8 positions matching TRBD2. Germline V CDR1 and CDR2: SGHAT, FQNNGV. This CDR3 contains 17 residues. Trimming at V came to 4 bases and at J to 4 bases, leaving 12 bases not matched to a gene. CDR3 protein: CASSSSSSGSPYNEQFF. In DNA, the CDR3 is TGTGCCAGCAGCTCCTCCTCGAGCGGGAGTCCATACAATGAGCAGTTCTTC. Complete variable domain (other parts from reference TRBV11-2 and TRBJ2-1): EAGVAQSPRYKIIEKRQSVAFWCNPISGHATLYWYQQILGQGPKLLIQFQNNGVVDDSQLPKDRFSAERLKGVDSTLKIQPAKLEDSAVYLCASSSSSSGSPYNEQFFGPGTRLTVL.

CDR3 DNA sequence: TGTGCCAGCAGTTTACTTTCCACCGGGGAGCTGTTTTTT. Translating it yields CASSLLSTGELFF. The chain combines TRBV27 with TRBJ2-2, with D unresolved. The CDR3 has 13 amino acids. The germline CDR1 and CDR2 sequences are MNHEY and SMNVEV (reference sequence). The V end was cut by 2 bases, the J end by 4 bases, with 5 bases between.

The sample holds one count of this clone. V gene TRBV5-1 combines with J gene TRBJ2-7; 7 nucleotides line up with TRBD1. Germline CDR1 and CDR2: SGHRS and YFSETQ. V lost 4 bases and J lost 2; bases outside the gene matches: 3. The CDR3 loop spans 13 amino acids. CDR3 loop: CASSPTGTYEQYF. CDR3 in DNA: TGCGCCAGCAGCCCGACAGGGACCTACGAGCAGTACTTC.

The chain uses TRBV19 and TRBJ2-7; tentative D call: TRBD2 (5 bases). Per germline, CDR1 LNHDA and CDR2 SQIVND (reference sequence). The V end was cut by 3 bases, the J end by 3 bases, with 12 bases between. This CDR3 comprises 14 residues. The CDR3 here is CASSMGGRGYEQYF. As DNA, the CDR3 is TGTGCCAGTAGTATGGGCGGTCGGGGCTACGAGCAGTACTTC.

The chain carries TRBV20-1 and TRBJ2-1; D gene unclear. The length of the CDR3 is 10 residues. Trimming shortened V by 4 bases and J by 7 bases, and 5 bases separated the two germline ends. Germline CDR1 DFQATT, CDR2 SNEGSKA (reference sequence). The chain's CDR3 is CSAIINEQFF. The CDR3 nucleotides are TGCAGTGCTATCATTAATGAGCAGTTCTTC.

With regard to this clone: One junction end does not reproduce the germline sequence, and a read error may be involved. The chain joins TRBV7-9 to TRBJ2-7; D is unresolved. Per germline, CDR1 SEHNR and CDR2 FQNEAQ (reference sequence). The CDR3 is 13 amino acids. The CDR3 nucleotides are TGTGCCAGCAGCTTATCGGGCTCCCACGAGCAGTACTTC. Amino acid sequence: CASSLSGSHEQYF.

This clone came up once. In DNA, the CDR3 is TGCAGCGTTGGGTACACCCCGGGCGAGCAGTACTTC. Residues: CSVGYTPGEQYF. The chain carries TRBV29-1 and TRBJ2-7, with D uncertain. The V end was cut by 4 bases, the J end by 6 bases, with 13 bases between. The CDR3 sequence is 12 residues long. Germline CDR1 is SQVTM and CDR2 is ANQGSEA.

The rearrangement joins TRBV10-2 to TRBJ2-1, with D possibly called TRBD1 or TRBD2 (5 bases each). The CDR3 spans 15 residues. Germline loops: CDR1 WSHSY, CDR2 SAAADI. The V end lost 4 bases, the J end lost 3 bases, and 13 bases lay between the germline ends. The CDR3 DNA is TGCGCCAGCAGTGCAAGCGGACAATTCTACAATGAGCAGTTCTTC. Translation gives CASSASGQFYNEQFF.

The V and J genes are TRBV7-8 and TRBJ2-7; D possibly matches TRBD1 or TRBD2 (5 bases each). The V gene's germline CDR1 is SGHVS and CDR2 FQNEAQ. The CDR3 consists of 16 residues. V was cut by 3 bases and J by 2 bases, with 17 bases left in between. CDR3 sequence reads: CASSFNEGPITYEQYF. The DNA of the CDR3 is TGTGCCAGCAGCTTTAACGAGGGGCCTATAACCTACGAGCAGTACTTC.

V and J are TRBV5-1 and TRBJ1-1; 11 bases are shared with TRBD1. CDR3 length: 14 residues. J lost 10 bases, V lost 0 bases, and 5 bases had no gene match. Looked up from germline, CDR1 is SGHRS and CDR2 is YFSETQ. CDR3 region: CASSLAGGQGGAFF. The CDR3 nucleotides read TGCGCCAGCAGCTTGGCCGGGGGACAGGGGGGAGCTTTCTTT.

The chain couples TRBV5-8 to TRBJ2-2; 8 positions agree with TRBD2. Germline CDR1 and CDR2: SGHTS and YDEGEE. Trimming removed 2 bases from V and 7 bases from J; junction bases left unmatched: 10. This CDR3 contains 16 residues. The CDR3: CASSLGTSGSGGELFF. The CDR3 nucleotides read TGTGCCAGCAGCTTAGGTACCAGCGGGAGCGGCGGGGAGCTGTTTTTT.

This clone occurred once. V and J are TRBV11-2 and TRBJ2-5; a possible D gene is TRBD1 (6 bases). The CDR3 is made up of 15 amino acids. The germline gives CDR1 SGHAT, CDR2 FQNNGV. Trimming took 0 bases from V and 3 from J, leaving 11 bases between them. CDR3 loop: CASSLEVRGKETQYF. Written as DNA, the CDR3 is TGTGCCAGCAGCTTAGAGGTCAGGGGTAAAGAGACCCAGTACTTC.